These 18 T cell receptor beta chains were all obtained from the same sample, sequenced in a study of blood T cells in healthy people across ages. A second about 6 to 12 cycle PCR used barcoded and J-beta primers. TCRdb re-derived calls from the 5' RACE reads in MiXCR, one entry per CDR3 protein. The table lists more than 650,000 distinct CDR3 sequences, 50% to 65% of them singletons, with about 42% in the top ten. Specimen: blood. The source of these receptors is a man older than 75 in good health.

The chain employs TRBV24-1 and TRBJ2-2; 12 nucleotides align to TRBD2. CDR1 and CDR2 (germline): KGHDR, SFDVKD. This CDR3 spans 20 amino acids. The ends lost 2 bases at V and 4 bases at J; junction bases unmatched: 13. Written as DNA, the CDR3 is TGTGCCACCAGTGATTGGGGGATGACTAGCGGGAGAATGGTCACCGGGGAGCTGTTTTTT. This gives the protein CATSDWGMTSGRMVTGELFF.

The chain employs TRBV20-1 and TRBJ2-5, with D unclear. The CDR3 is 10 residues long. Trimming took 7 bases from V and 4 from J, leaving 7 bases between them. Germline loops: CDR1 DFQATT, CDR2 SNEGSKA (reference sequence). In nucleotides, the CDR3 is TGCAGTGGTCGTTTAGAGACCCAGTACTTC. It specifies CSGRLETQYF.

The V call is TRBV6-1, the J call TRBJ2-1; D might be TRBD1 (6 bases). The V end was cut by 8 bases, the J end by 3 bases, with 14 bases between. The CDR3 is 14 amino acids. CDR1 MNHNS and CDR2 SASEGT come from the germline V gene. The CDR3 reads CASWGRGLYNEQFF. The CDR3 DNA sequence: TGTGCCAGCTGGGGCAGGGGCCTCTACAATGAGCAGTTCTTC.

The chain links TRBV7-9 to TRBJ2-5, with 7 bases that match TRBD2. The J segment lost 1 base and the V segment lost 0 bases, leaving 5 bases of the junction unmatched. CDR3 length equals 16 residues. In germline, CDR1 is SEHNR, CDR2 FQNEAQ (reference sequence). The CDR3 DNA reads TGTGCCAGCAGCTTAGCGGGCAGCGGGATCCAAGAGACCCAGTACTTC. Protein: CASSLAGSGIQETQYF.

CDR3 coding DNA: TGTGCCAGCAGTGAAGCACAACTCCGTTTAGATGAGCAGTTCTTC. As protein: CASSEAQLRLDEQFF. J is TRBJ2-1 and V is TRBV6-1, with D hard to call. The germline V and J ends were trimmed by 0 bases and 8 bases, with 14 bases remaining between them. This CDR3 has 15 amino acids. The germline CDR1 and CDR2 sequences are MNHNS and SASEGT.

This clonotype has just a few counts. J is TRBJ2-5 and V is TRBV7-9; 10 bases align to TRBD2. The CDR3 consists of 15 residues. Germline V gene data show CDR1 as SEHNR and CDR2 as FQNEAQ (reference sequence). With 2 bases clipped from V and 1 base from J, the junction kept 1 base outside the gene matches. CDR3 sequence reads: CASSLWTSGQETQYF. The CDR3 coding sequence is TGTGCCAGCAGCTTATGGACTAGCGGCCAAGAGACCCAGTACTTC.

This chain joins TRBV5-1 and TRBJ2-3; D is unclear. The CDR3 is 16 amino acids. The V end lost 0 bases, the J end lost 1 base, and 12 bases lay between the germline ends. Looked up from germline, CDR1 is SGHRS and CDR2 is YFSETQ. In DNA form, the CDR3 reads TGCGCCAGCAGCTTGGGGGCCCTTCTCGGCACAGATACGCAGTATTTT. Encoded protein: CASSLGALLGTDTQYF.

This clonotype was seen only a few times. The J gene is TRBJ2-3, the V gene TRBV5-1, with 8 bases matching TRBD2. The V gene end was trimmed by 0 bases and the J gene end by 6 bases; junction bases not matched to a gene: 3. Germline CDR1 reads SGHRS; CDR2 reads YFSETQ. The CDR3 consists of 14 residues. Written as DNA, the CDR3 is TGCGCCAGCAGCTTGGCCCGGGAGGGGGATACGCAGTATTTT. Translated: CASSLAREGDTQYF. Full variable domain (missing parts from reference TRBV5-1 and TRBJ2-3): KAGVTQTPRYLIKTRGQQVTLSCSPISGHRSVSWYQQTPGQGLQFLFEYFSETQRNKGNFPGRFSGRQFSNSRSEMNVSTLELGDSALYLCASSLAREGDTQYFGPGTRLTVL.

The CDR3 reads CASSKGDDEQYF. The CDR3 nucleotides read TGTGCCAGCAGCAAAGGGGACGACGAGCAGTACTTC. This chain joins TRBV21-1 and TRBJ2-4; TRBD1, the table's D call, lacks a check against the DNA. The closer fit of TRBJ2-7 to the DNA end suggests the J call may be wrong. TRBV21-1 is assigned pseudogene status. CDR3 length: 12 amino acids.

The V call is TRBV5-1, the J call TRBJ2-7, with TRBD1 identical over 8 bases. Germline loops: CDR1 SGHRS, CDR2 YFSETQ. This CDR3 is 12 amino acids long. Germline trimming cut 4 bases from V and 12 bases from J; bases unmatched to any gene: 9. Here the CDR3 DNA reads TGCGCCAGCAGCCGCGGACAGGGAATATTGTACTTC. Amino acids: CASSRGQGILYF.

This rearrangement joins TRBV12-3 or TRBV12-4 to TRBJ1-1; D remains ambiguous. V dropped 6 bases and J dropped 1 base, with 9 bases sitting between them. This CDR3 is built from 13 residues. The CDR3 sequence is CASRQHGNTEAFF. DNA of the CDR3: TGTGCCAGCAGACAGCACGGGAACACTGAAGCTTTCTTT.

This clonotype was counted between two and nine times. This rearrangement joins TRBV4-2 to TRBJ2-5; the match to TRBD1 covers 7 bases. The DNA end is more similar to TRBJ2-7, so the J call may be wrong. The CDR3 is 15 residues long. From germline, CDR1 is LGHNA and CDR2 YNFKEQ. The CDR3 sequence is CASSQAGTEGYEQYF. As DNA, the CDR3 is TGTGCCAGCAGCCAAGCCGGGACAGAGGGTTACGAGCAGTACTTC.

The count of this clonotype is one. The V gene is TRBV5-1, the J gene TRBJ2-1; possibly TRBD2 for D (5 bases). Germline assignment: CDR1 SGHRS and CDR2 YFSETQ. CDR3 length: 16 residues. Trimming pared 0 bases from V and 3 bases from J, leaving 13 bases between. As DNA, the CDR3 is TGCGCCAGCAGCTTGGCCGGAGCTAGCCTCTACAATGAGCAGTTCTTC. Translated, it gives CASSLAGASLYNEQFF.

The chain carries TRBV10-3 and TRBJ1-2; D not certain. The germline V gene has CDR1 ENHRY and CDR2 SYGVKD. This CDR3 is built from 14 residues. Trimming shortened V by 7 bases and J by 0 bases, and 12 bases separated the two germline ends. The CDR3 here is CAITSFGPNYGYTF. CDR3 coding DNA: TGTGCCATCACTTCCTTCGGCCCTAACTATGGCTACACCTTC.

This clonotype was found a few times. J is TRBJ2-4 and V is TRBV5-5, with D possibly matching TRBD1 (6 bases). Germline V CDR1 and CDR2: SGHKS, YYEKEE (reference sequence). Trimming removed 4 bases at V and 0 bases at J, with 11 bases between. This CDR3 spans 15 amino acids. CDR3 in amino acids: CASSPDSLAKNIQYF. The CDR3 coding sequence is TGTGCCAGCAGCCCGGACAGTCTAGCCAAAAACATTCAGTACTTC.

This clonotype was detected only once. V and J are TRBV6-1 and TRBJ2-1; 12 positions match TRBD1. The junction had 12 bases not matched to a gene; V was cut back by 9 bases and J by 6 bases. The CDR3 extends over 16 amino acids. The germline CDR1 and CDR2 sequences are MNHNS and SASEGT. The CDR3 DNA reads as TGTGCCAGTGGGGACAGGGGGCACGGGGGACTCAATGAGCAGTTCTTC. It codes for CASGDRGHGGLNEQFF.

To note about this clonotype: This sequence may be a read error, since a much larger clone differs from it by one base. CDR3 DNA sequence: TGCAGCGTTACAACAGGGAACTCCTACGAGCAGTTCTTC. Translation gives CSVTTGNSYEQFF. J is TRBJ2-1 and V is TRBV29-1, with D maybe TRBD1 (6 bases). The length of the CDR3 is 13 residues. V lost 5 bases and J lost 10, with 18 bases in between. The V gene's germline CDR1 is SQVTM and CDR2 ANQGSEA.

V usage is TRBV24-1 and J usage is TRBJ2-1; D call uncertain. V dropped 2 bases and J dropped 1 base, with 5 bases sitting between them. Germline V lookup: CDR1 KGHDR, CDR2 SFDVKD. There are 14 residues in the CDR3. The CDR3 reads CATSDSQSYNEQFF. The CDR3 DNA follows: TGTGCCACCAGTGATTCCCAATCCTACAATGAGCAGTTCTTC.